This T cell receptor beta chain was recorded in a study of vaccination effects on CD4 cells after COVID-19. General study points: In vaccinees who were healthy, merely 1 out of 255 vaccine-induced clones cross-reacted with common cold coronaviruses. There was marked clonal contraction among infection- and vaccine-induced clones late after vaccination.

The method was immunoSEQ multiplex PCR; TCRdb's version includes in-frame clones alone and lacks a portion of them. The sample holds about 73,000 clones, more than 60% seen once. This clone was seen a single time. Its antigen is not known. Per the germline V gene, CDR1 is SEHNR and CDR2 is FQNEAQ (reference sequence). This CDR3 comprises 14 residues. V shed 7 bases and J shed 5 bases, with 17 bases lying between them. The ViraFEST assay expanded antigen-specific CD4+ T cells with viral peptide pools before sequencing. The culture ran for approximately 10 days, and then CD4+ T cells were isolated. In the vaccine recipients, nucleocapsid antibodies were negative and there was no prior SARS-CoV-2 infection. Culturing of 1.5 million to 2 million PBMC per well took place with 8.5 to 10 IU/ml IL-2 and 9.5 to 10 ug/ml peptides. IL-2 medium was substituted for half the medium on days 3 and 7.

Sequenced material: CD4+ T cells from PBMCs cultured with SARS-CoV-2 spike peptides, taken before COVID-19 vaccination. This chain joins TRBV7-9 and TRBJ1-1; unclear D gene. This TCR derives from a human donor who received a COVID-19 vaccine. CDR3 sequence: CASNKDGEGTEAFF. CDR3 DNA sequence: TGTGCCAGCAACAAGGACGGCGAAGGAACTGAAGCTTTCTTT.